These T cell receptor beta chains were read from a single sample in a study of blood T cells in healthy people across ages. One entry per CDR3 protein results from TCRdb running MiXCR on the 5' RACE reads. Of hundreds of thousands of distinct CDR3 sequences detected, roughly 43% appear once; the ten largest clones hold 20% to 25%. The source material was blood. Source of these receptors: a woman aged 60-70 years in good health. CDR3s include the opening cysteine and the closing phenylalanine or tryptophan. Each record gives: CDR3 DNA, CDR3 protein, D gene, V gene, CDR3 length, J gene, clone size. The D gene is left open where the match is weak. Clone size is shown for a subset of rows, as once, few, many or a class of expanded clone.

CDR3nt: TGTGCCAGCAGCCCCACAGGGTATTTGGGCACTGAAGCTTTCTTT
CDR3aa: CASSPTGYLGTEAFF
d_gene: -
v_gene: TRBV3-1
len: 15
j_gene: TRBJ1-1
abundance: -

CDR3nt: TGCGCCAGCAGCTTGGGCTTAGAGGCCTACGAGCAGTACTTC
CDR3aa: CASSLGLEAYEQYF
d_gene: -
v_gene: TRBV5-1
len: 14
j_gene: TRBJ2-7
abundance: few

CDR3nt: TGTGCCAGCAGAGGAGGGGGGGCAATATTCGATACGCAGTATTTT
CDR3aa: CASRGGGAIFDTQYF
d_gene: -
v_gene: TRBV12-3/TRBV12-4
len: 15
j_gene: TRBJ2-3
abundance: few

CDR3nt: TGCGCCAGCAGTTCGGACAGCTCTGGGAACACTGAAGCTTTCTTT
CDR3aa: CASSSDSSGNTEAFF
d_gene: -
v_gene: TRBV5-1
len: 15
j_gene: TRBJ1-1
abundance: -

CDR3nt: TGTGCCAGCAGCCGATGGGGTGACAATGAGCAGTTCTTC
CDR3aa: CASSRWGDNEQFF
d_gene: -
v_gene: TRBV3-1
len: 13
j_gene: TRBJ2-1
abundance: few

CDR3nt: TGTGCCAGCAGCCCCCCTCTAGGCGGGAGGGCCGCTGAGACCCAGTACTTC
CDR3aa: CASSPPLGGRAAETQYF
d_gene: TRBD2
v_gene: TRBV7-2
len: 17
j_gene: TRBJ2-5
abundance: -

CDR3nt: TGTGCCAGCAGCGTAGATATTAGGACTGGGTCTTCCTACGAGCAGTACTTC
CDR3aa: CASSVDIRTGSSYEQYF
d_gene: -
v_gene: TRBV9
len: 17
j_gene: TRBJ2-7
abundance: -

CDR3nt: TGTGCCAGCAGACCCGTCGGAGTGAATGAGCAGTTCTTC
CDR3aa: CASRPVGVNEQFF
d_gene: -
v_gene: TRBV3-1
len: 13
j_gene: TRBJ2-1
abundance: -

CDR3nt: TGTGCCACCAGTGGCAGGAGCCACACAGATACGCAGTATTTT
CDR3aa: CATSGRSHTDTQYF
d_gene: -
v_gene: TRBV24-1
len: 14
j_gene: TRBJ2-3
abundance: -

CDR3nt: TGCGCCAGCAGCCCGGGACTAGCGGGGCAAGAGCAGTTCTTC
CDR3aa: CASSPGLAGQEQFF
d_gene: TRBD2
v_gene: TRBV5-1
len: 14
j_gene: TRBJ2-1
abundance: few

CDR3nt: TGTGCCAGCAGTTTATACGAACGGTACGAGCAGTACTTC
CDR3aa: CASSLYERYEQYF
d_gene: -
v_gene: TRBV12-3/TRBV12-4
len: 13
j_gene: TRBJ2-7
abundance: -

CDR3nt: TGTGCCAGCAGTTTAACGTGGGCGGGAGGAAACAATGAGCAGTTCTTC
CDR3aa: CASSLTWAGGNNEQFF
d_gene: TRBD2
v_gene: TRBV28
len: 16
j_gene: TRBJ2-1
abundance: -

CDR3nt: TGCAGTGCTAGATCTACGCTGACGGCAGCCCAACCCTACAATGAGCAGTTCTTC
CDR3aa: CSARSTLTAAQPYNEQFF
d_gene: -
v_gene: TRBV20-1
len: 18
j_gene: TRBJ2-1
abundance: few

CDR3nt: TGTGCCAGCAGCTTAGAGAGTGGAACTGAAGCTTTCTTT
CDR3aa: CASSLESGTEAFF
d_gene: -
v_gene: TRBV7-9
len: 13
j_gene: TRBJ1-1
abundance: -

CDR3nt: TGTGCCAGCAGCTTAGAGGACTTGCCGGGGGAGACCCAGTACTTC
CDR3aa: CASSLEDLPGETQYF
d_gene: -
v_gene: TRBV28
len: 15
j_gene: TRBJ2-5
abundance: -

CDR3nt: TGTGCCAGCAGTTATCGGGCGGGAGATCACACCGGGGAGCTGTTTTTT
CDR3aa: CASSYRAGDHTGELFF
d_gene: TRBD2
v_gene: TRBV6-2/TRBV6-3
len: 16
j_gene: TRBJ2-2
abundance: -

CDR3nt: TGTGCCAGCACCTTAATGGCAGGGGGTAAAGCTTTCTTT
CDR3aa: CASTLMAGGKAFF
d_gene: TRBD1
v_gene: TRBV28
len: 13
j_gene: TRBJ1-1
abundance: -